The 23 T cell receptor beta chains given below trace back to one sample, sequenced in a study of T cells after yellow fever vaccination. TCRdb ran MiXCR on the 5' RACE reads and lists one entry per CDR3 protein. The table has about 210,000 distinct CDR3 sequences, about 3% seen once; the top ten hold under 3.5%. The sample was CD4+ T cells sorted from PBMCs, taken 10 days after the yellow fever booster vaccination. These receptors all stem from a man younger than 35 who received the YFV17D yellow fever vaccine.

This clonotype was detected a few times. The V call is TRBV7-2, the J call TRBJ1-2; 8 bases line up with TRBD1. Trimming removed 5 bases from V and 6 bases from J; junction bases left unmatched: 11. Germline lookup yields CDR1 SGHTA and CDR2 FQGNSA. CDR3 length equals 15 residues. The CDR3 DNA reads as TGTGCCAGCAGCCCCGGTAGGTCAGGGGGCCATGGCTACACCTTC. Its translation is CASSPGRSGGHGYTF.

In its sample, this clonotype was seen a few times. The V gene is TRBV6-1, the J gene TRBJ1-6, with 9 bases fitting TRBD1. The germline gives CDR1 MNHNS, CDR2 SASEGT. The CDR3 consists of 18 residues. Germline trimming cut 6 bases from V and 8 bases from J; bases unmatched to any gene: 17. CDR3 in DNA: TGTGCCAGCAGCCAAACCCCTGACAGGGGGGGGATGTATTCACCCCTCCACTTT. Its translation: CASSQTPDRGGMYSPLHF.

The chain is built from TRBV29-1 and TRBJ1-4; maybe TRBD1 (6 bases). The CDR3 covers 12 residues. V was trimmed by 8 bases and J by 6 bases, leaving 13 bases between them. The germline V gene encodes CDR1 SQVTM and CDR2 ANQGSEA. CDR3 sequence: CSLLKGDEKLFF. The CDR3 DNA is TGCAGCCTCTTAAAGGGGGATGAAAAACTGTTTTTT.

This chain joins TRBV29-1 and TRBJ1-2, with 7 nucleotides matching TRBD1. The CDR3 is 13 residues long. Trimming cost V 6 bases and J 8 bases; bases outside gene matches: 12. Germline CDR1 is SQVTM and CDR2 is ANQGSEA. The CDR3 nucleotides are TGCAGCGTGAAAAAGGGGGCGCGGAGCGGCTACACCTTC. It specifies CSVKKGARSGYTF.

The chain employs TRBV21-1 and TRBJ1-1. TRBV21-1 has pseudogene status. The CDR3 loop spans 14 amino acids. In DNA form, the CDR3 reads TGTGCCAGCAGCAAAGAGGAGGAGGGGCCTGAAGCTTTCTTT. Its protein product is CASSKEEEGPEAFF.

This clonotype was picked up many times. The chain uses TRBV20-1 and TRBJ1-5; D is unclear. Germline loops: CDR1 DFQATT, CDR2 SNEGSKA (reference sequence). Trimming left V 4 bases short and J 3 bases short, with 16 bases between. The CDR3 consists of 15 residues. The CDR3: CSANLPRVPNQPQHF. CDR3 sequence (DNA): TGCAGTGCTAATCTCCCACGGGTCCCCAATCAGCCCCAGCATTTT.

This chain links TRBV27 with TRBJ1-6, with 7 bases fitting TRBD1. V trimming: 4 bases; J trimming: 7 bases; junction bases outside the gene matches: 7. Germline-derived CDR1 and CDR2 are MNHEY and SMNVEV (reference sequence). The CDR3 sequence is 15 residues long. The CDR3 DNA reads TGTGCCAGCAGTTCGAACAGGGGTCCGAATTCACCCCTCCACTTT. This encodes CASSSNRGPNSPLHF.

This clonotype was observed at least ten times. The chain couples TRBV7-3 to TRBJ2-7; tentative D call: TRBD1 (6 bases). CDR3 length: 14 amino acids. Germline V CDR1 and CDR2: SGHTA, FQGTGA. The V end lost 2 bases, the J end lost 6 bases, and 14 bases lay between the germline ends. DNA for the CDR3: TGTGCCAGCAGCTTAGGGGGCCAGAACGGCGAGCAGTACTTC. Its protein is CASSLGGQNGEQYF.

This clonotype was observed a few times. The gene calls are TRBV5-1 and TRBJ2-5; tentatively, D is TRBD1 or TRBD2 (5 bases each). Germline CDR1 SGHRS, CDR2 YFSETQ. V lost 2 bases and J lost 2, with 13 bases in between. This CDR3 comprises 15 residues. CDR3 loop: CASSLGASGQETQYF. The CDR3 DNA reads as TGCGCCAGCAGCTTAGGGGCCTCGGGGCAAGAGACCCAGTACTTC.

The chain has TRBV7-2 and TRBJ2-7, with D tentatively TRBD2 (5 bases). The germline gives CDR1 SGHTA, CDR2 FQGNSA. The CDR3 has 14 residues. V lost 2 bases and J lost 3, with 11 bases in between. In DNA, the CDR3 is TGTGCCAGCAGCTTACACGTGAGGGACTACGAGCAGTACGTC. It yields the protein CASSLHVRDYEQYV.

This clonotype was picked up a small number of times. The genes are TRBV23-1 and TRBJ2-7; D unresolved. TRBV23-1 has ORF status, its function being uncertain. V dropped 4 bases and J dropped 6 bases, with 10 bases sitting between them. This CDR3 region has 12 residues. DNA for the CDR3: TGCGCCAGCAGTCGGTGGTGGGGCGAGCAGTACTTC. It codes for CASSRWWGEQYF.

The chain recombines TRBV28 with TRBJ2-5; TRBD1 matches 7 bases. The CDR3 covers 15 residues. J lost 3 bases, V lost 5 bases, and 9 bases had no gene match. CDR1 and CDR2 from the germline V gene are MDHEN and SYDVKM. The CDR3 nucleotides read TGTGCCAGCAGTCTCCAAGGGACAGTCGAAGAGACCCAGTACTTC. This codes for CASSLQGTVEETQYF.

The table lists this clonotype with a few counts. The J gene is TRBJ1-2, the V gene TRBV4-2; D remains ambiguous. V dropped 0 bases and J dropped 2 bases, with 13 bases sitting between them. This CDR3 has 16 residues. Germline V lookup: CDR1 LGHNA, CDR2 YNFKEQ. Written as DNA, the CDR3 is TGTGCCAGCAGCCAAGATATAAGGCCCGGCAACTATGGCTACACCTTC. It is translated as CASSQDIRPGNYGYTF.

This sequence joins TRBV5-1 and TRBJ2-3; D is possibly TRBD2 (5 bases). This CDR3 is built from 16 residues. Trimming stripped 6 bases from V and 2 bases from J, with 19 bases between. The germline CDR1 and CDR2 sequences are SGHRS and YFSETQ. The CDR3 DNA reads TGCGCCAGCAAACTAGGCCTAGGTCCCTACACAGATACGCAGTATTTT. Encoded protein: CASKLGLGPYTDTQYF.

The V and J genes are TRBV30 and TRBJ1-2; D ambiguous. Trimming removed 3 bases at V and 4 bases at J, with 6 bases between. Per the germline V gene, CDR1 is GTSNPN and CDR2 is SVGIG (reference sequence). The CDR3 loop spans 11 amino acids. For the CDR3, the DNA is TGTGCCTGGAGGAGACCCTATGGCTACACCTTC. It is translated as CAWRRPYGYTF. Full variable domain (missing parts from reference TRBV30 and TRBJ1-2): SQTIHQWPATLVQPVGSPLSLECTVEGTSNPNLYWYRQAAGRGLQLLFYSVGIGQISSEVPQNLSASRPQDRQFILSSKKLLLSDSGFYLCAWRRPYGYTFGSGTRLTVV.

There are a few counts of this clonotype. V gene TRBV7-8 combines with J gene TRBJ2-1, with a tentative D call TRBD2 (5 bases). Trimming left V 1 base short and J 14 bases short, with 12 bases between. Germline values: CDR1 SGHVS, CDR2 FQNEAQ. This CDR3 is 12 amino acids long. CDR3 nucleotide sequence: TGTGCCAGCAGCTTAGATTCGGGGAAGGAGTTCTTC. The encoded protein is CASSLDSGKEFF. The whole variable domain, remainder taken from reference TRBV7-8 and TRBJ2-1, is GAGVSQSPRYKVAKRGQDVALRCDPISGHVSLFWYQQALGQGPEFLTYFQNEAQLDKSGLPSDRFFAERPEGSVSTLKIQRTQQEDSAVYLCASSLDSGKEFFGPGTRLTVL.

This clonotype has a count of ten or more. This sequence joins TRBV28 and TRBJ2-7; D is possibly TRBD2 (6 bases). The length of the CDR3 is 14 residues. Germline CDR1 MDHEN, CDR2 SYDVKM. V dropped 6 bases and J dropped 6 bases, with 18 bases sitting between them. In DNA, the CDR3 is TGTGCCAGCAGCGGGGGTTCGGGAATTCGCGAGCAGTACGTC. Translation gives CASSGGSGIREQYV.

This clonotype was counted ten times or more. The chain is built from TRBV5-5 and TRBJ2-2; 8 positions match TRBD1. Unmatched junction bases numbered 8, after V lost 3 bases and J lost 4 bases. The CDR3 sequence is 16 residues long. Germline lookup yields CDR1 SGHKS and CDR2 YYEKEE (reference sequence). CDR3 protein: CASSSPDRGSTGELFF. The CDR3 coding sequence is TGTGCCAGCAGCTCCCCCGACAGGGGATCCACCGGGGAGCTGTTTTTT.

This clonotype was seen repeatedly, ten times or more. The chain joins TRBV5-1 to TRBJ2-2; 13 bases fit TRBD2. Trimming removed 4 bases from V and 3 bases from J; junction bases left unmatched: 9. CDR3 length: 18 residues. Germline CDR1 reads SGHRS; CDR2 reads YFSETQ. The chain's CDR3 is CASSQGTSGVKDTGELFF. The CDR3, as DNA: TGCGCCAGCAGCCAGGGGACTAGCGGGGTTAAGGACACCGGGGAGCTGTTTTTT.

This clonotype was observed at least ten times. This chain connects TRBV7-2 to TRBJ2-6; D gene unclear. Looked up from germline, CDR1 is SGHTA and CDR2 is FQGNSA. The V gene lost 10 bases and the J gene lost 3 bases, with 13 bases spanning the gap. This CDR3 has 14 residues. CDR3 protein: CATQMGFGANVLTF. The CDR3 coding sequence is TGTGCCACACAGATGGGGTTTGGGGCCAACGTCCTGACTTTC.

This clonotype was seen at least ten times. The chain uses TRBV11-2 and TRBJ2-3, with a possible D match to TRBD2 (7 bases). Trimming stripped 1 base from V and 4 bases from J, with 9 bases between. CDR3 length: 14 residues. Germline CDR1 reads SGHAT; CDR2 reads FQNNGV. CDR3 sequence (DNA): TGTGCCAGCAGCTTAGGGGGGGGGCCAGATACGCAGTATTTT. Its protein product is CASSLGGGPDTQYF.

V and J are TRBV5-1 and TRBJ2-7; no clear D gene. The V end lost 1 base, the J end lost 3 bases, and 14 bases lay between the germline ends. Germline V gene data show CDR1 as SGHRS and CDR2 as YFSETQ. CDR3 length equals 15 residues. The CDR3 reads CASSLTAARYYEQYF. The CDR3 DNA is TGCGCCAGCAGCTTGACAGCTGCCCGTTACTACGAGCAGTACTTC.

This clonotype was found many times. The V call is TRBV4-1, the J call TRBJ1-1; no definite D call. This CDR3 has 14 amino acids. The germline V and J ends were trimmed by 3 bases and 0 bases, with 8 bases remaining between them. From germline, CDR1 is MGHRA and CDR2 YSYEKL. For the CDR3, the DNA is TGCGCCAGCAGCCAGGGATTATTGAACACTGAAGCTTTCTTT. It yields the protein CASSQGLLNTEAFF.